The 13 T cell receptor beta chains presented below share a single source sample, sequenced in a study of blood T cells in healthy people across ages. Together with a sample-barcoded 5' primer, a J-beta primer mix was included in a second PCR lasting 7 to 11 cycles. TCRdb fed the 5' RACE reads into MiXCR, producing one record per CDR3 protein. In the table there are about 1,400,000 distinct CDR3 sequences, roughly 45% of which are singletons. The sequenced sample was blood. These receptors were obtained from a young woman in good health.

The J gene is TRBJ1-1, the V gene TRBV28; no reliable D call. The V gene's germline CDR1 is MDHEN and CDR2 SYDVKM. The CDR3 is 16 amino acids. V was shortened by 2 bases and J by 0 bases, with 13 bases between the two germline ends. This CDR3 reads CASSLSRGRVNTEAFF. CDR3 bases: TGTGCCAGCAGTTTAAGTCGGGGAAGGGTGAACACTGAAGCTTTCTTT.

The genes are TRBV7-9 and TRBJ1-2; weak D call: TRBD1 (5 bases). Germline lookup yields CDR1 SEHNR and CDR2 FQNEAQ (reference sequence). The CDR3 totals 15 residues. Trimming removed 0 bases at V and 4 bases at J, with 12 bases between. The CDR3 spells CASSLAQDIFYGYTF. The CDR3 region has the DNA TGTGCCAGCAGCTTAGCCCAGGACATATTCTATGGCTACACCTTC.

The genes are TRBV20-1 and TRBJ1-2, with D perhaps TRBD1 (5 bases). Germline loops: CDR1 DFQATT, CDR2 SNEGSKA (reference sequence). CDR3 length equals 15 residues. V lost 8 bases to trimming and J lost 0 bases, with 19 bases between them. The CDR3 reads CSPQMPGRTNYGYTF. DNA for the CDR3: TGCAGTCCTCAGATGCCGGGGCGCACTAACTATGGCTACACCTTC.

The rearrangement links TRBV20-1 to TRBJ2-1, with 9 bases lining up with TRBD2. The CDR3 loop spans 16 amino acids. Germline assignment: CDR1 DFQATT and CDR2 SNEGSKA (reference sequence). V dropped 6 bases and J dropped 2; count of bases not matched to a gene: 11. The CDR3 bases are TGCAGTGCAACCCAACTAGCGGGCTATACCTACAATGAGCAGTTCTTC. As protein: CSATQLAGYTYNEQFF.

V usage is TRBV3-1 and J usage is TRBJ2-3; maybe TRBD2 (6 bases). CDR3 length equals 17 residues. V was trimmed by 4 bases and J by 2 bases, leaving 19 bases between them. From germline, CDR1 is LGHDT and CDR2 YNNKEL (reference sequence). CDR3 amino acids: CASSPGALRRDTDTQYF. The CDR3 DNA reads as TGTGCCAGCAGCCCCGGGGCGTTAAGGCGGGACACAGATACGCAGTATTTT.

This sequence joins TRBV3-1 and TRBJ2-1, with D possibly being TRBD2 (7 bases). V was clipped by 3 bases and J by 4 bases, with 16 bases between them. This CDR3 comprises 16 residues. CDR1 is LGHDT, CDR2 YNNKEL, per germline (reference sequence). This CDR3 is CASSHLGGGPYNEQFF. The CDR3 bases are TGTGCCAGCAGCCACTTAGGGGGGGGGCCTTACAATGAGCAGTTCTTC.

In DNA form, the CDR3 reads TGTGCCAGCAGTTTGAGGCCGAGGGATAGCAATCAGCCCCAGCATTTT. Amino acids: CASSLRPRDSNQPQHF. The rearrangement joins TRBV28 to TRBJ1-5; D gene unclear. The CDR3 has 16 amino acids. Per the germline V gene, CDR1 is MDHEN and CDR2 is SYDVKM. V lost 3 bases to trimming and J lost 0 bases, with 12 bases between them.

The chain links TRBV4-2 to TRBJ2-1; tentative D call: TRBD2 (7 bases). Germline V gene data show CDR1 as LGHNA and CDR2 as YNFKEQ. V lost 0 bases and J 0 bases, leaving 24 bases between the germline ends. This CDR3 comprises 21 residues. The CDR3 reads CASSQETFRGGQTSSYNEQFF. In DNA form, the CDR3 reads TGTGCCAGCAGCCAAGAAACATTTCGCGGGGGACAAACTAGCTCCTACAATGAGCAGTTCTTC.

This chain uses TRBV5-1 with TRBJ2-3; 7 bases agree with TRBD2. Germline trimming cut 4 bases from V and 5 bases from J; bases unmatched to any gene: 13. Per the germline V gene, CDR1 is SGHRS and CDR2 is YFSETQ. The CDR3 is 16 residues long. CDR3 in amino acids: CASSPQRAGAGDTQYF. CDR3 nucleotides: TGCGCCAGCAGCCCCCAGCGGGCGGGAGCTGGAGATACGCAGTATTTT.

The chain uses TRBV11-1 and TRBJ2-7; D not resolved. Per germline, CDR1 SGHAT and CDR2 FQDESV (reference sequence). The CDR3 has 14 residues. Trimming removed 5 bases at V and 4 bases at J, with 15 bases between. Here the CDR3 reads CASSPGQWQYEQYF. In nucleotides, the CDR3 is TGTGCCAGCAGCCCCGGCCAATGGCAGTACGAGCAGTACTTC.

The V and J genes are TRBV12-3 or TRBV12-4 and TRBJ2-7, with a tentative D call TRBD2 (6 bases). The CDR3 covers 13 residues. The V and J ends lost 3 bases and 6 bases respectively, with 12 bases between them. The CDR3 coding sequence is TGTGCCAGCAGTTTTTATTCCGGGGGCGAGCAGTACTTC. It is translated as CASSFYSGGEQYF.

This clonotype was seen once. V and J are TRBV20-1 and TRBJ2-1; 8 bases match TRBD2. The CDR3 length is 15 residues. The V gene's germline CDR1 is DFQATT and CDR2 SNEGSKA (reference sequence). V was clipped by 3 bases and J by 1 base; unmatched bases: 5. DNA for the CDR3: TGCAGTGCTAGGGTGCGGGAGGCGTCCTACAATGAGCAGTTCTTC. Translated, it gives CSARVREASYNEQFF.

This clonotype was detected a few times. This rearrangement joins TRBV4-1 to TRBJ2-5; D remains unclear. The germline V gene has CDR1 MGHRA and CDR2 YSYEKL. Trimming left V 3 bases short and J 1 base short, with 12 bases between. This CDR3 is built from 15 residues. Here the CDR3 reads CASSQDRLGQETQYF. In nucleotides, the CDR3 is TGCGCCAGCAGCCAGGATCGATTGGGCCAAGAGACCCAGTACTTC.